This T cell receptor beta chain was sequenced in a study of blood T cells in healthy people across ages. Trimming cost V 7 bases and J 1 base, with 13 bases left between them. CDR3 size: 14 residues. Isolated PBMCs totaled at least 6.5 million in each sample. Extraction of total RNA produced a minimum of 5.5 micrograms from each sample. With a J-beta primer mix and a sample-barcoded 5' primer, a second PCR ran 7 to 11 cycles. Researchers report that a template-switch adaptor with 12 random nucleotides tagged each cDNA molecule. TCRdb reprocessed the 5' RACE reads via MiXCR and lists one record per CDR3 protein. The data hold roughly 1.7 million distinct CDR3 sequences, with roughly 30% observed a single time.

This TCR was sampled from a woman in her 30s in good health. The specimen sequenced was blood. This rearrangement joins TRBV12-3 or TRBV12-4 to TRBJ2-5; possibly TRBD2 for D (6 bases). The CDR3, as DNA: TGTGCCAGCAAGAGAACCGGGAGCCAAGAGACCCAGTACTTC. It translates to CASKRTGSQETQYF.